This TCR beta chain was profiled in a study of shared clonotypes between healthy human individuals. Regarding the study as a whole: Generally, naive subsets came out with larger estimated richness than memory subsets. In the sorted subsets, rarefaction showed sequencing was incomplete despite large depth. Sequencing depth was expected to affect clonotype sharing among donors. Relative to their counterparts shared across all four donors, non-shared clonotypes exhibited diminished generation probabilities.

A note on this clone: Antigen specificity is unknown.

Using immunoSEQ multiplex PCR, the repertoire was profiled, and TCRdb retains in-frame clones only, with some absent. The repertoire holds 1 million to 1.3 million clones, with roughly 74% as singletons. In germline, CDR1 is SGDLS, CDR2 YYNGEE. This CDR3 region has 13 residues. With 4 bases removed from V and 4 bases from J, the gap between germline ends came to 11 bases. V and J are TRBV9 and TRBJ1-1; D may be TRBD1 (5 bases). The material sequenced was memory CD4+ T cells from PBMCs. Subset described: CD45RA-negative fraction. This receptor was obtained from a man in his late teens or twenties in good health. Some clones in this sample may be carry-over from other donors' samples. In nucleotides, the CDR3 is TGTGCCAGCAGCCTGCGTGGGGGCACTGAAGCTTTCTTT. It encodes CASSLRGGTEAFF.